A single sample is the source of the 30 T cell receptor beta chains below, sequenced in a study of blood T cells in healthy people across ages. Together with a sample-barcoded 5' primer, a J-beta primer mix was included in a second PCR lasting roughly 6 to 12 cycles. TCRdb re-analysed the 5' RACE reads in MiXCR, keeping a single row per CDR3 protein. This table has 1.5 million to 2 million distinct CDR3 sequences, 28% appearing once. What was sequenced was blood. These receptor sequences come from a woman between 25 and 40 years old in good health.

Turning to this clonotype: Sequence at one end of the junction differs from germline and may be a read error. V gene TRBV19 combines with J gene TRBJ2-7; perhaps TRBD2 as D (5 bases). The J call may not be correct, given that the DNA end is closer to TRBJ2-5. Looked up from germline, CDR1 is LNHDA and CDR2 is SQIVND (reference sequence). The CDR3 sequence is 14 residues long. CDR3 nucleotide sequence: TGTGTCAGTAGTCCCCGACTACTCCAAGAGACCCAGTACTTC. Translation: CVSSPRLLQETQYF.

This clonotype has a single count. The CDR3 loop reads CASSLVTTYEQFF. The DNA of the CDR3 is TGTGCCAGCAGCTTAGTAACCACCTACGAGCAGTTCTTC. This chain links TRBV7-6 with TRBJ2-1; D ambiguous. This CDR3 comprises 13 residues. Germline V CDR1 and CDR2: SGHVS, FNYEAQ. The V gene lost 1 base and the J gene lost 10 bases, with 11 bases spanning the gap.

This clonotype was observed a handful of times. The chain couples TRBV29-1 to TRBJ2-2, with 9 bases aligning to TRBD1. This CDR3 comprises 15 residues. CDR1 is SQVTM, CDR2 ANQGSEA, per germline. With 7 bases clipped from V and 5 bases from J, the junction kept 11 bases outside the gene matches. CDR3 protein: CSGSPGQGGTGELFF. The CDR3 coding sequence is TGCAGCGGGAGCCCGGGACAGGGAGGGACCGGGGAGCTGTTTTTT.

This chain connects TRBV20-1 to TRBJ1-1; D gene unclear. The length of the CDR3 is 13 residues. CDR1 and CDR2 (germline): DFQATT, SNEGSKA (reference sequence). With 0 bases removed from V and 4 bases from J, the gap between germline ends came to 9 bases. This chain's CDR3 is CSARDRWGTEAFF. Written as DNA, the CDR3 is TGCAGTGCTAGAGATCGATGGGGCACTGAAGCTTTCTTT.

This clonotype was observed a handful of times. This chain uses TRBV12-3 or TRBV12-4 with TRBJ1-6, with TRBD1 matching over 10 bases. V trimming: 7 bases; J trimming: 10 bases; junction bases outside the gene matches: 10. This CDR3 contains 15 residues. DNA for the CDR3: TGTGCCAGCACCCCCGGACAGGGGGTTAGGTCACCCCTCCACTTT. Translation gives CASTPGQGVRSPLHF.

This clonotype was counted once. The chain uses TRBV6-2 or TRBV6-3 and TRBJ2-1; 9 bases are shared with TRBD2. CDR1 and CDR2 from the germline V gene are MNHEY and SVGEGT. V gave up 5 bases and J gave up 6 bases; unmatched junction bases: 5. There are 14 residues in the CDR3. The CDR3 DNA reads TGTGCCAGCAGTGGACTAGCGAGAGGCAATGAGCAGTTCTTC. This gives the protein CASSGLARGNEQFF.

The V call is TRBV27, the J call TRBJ1-4, with D maybe TRBD1 (6 bases). The CDR3 contains 17 residues. The germline V gene has CDR1 MNHEY and CDR2 SMNVEV (reference sequence). Trimming shortened V by 5 bases and J by 5 bases, and 21 bases separated the two germline ends. The CDR3 loop is CASSPIRTGAMNEKLFF. DNA for the CDR3: TGTGCCAGCAGTCCGATCCGGACGGGGGCTATGAATGAAAAACTGTTTTTT. Variable domain in full (rest from reference TRBV27 and TRBJ1-4): EAQVTQNPRYLITVTGKKLTVTCSQNMNHEYMSWYRQDPGLGLRQIYYSMNVEVTDKGDVPEGYKVSRKEKRNFPLILESPSPNQTSLYFCASSPIRTGAMNEKLFFGSGTQLSVL.

The chain combines TRBV18 with TRBJ1-2; D is perhaps TRBD1 (5 bases). Trimming stripped 4 bases from V and 4 bases from J, with 10 bases between. This CDR3 is built from 13 residues. Germline CDR1 KGHSH, CDR2 LQKENI. CDR3 residues: CASSLDKAYGYTF. The CDR3 DNA is TGTGCCAGCTCACTGGACAAGGCCTATGGCTACACCTTC.

V is TRBV15 and J is TRBJ2-7, with D possibly matching TRBD1 (6 bases). The ends were cut back, 0 bases at V and 1 base at J, with 16 bases in the middle. Per the germline V gene, CDR1 is LNHNV and CDR2 is YYDKDF (reference sequence). This CDR3 comprises 17 residues. CDR3 amino acids: CATSRDIGQWYSYEQYF. The CDR3 nucleotides are TGTGCCACCAGCAGAGATATTGGACAGTGGTATTCCTACGAGCAGTACTTC. The full variable domain, in which reference TRBV15 and TRBJ2-7 provide the parts outside the CDR3, is DAMVIQNPRYQVTQFGKPVTLSCSQTLNHNVMYWYQQKSSQAPKLLFHYYDKDFNNEADTPDNFQSRRPNTSFCFLDIRSPGLGDTAMYLCATSRDIGQWYSYEQYFGPGTRLTVT.

Points on this clonotype: The junction departs from the called germline gene at one end, perhaps through a read error. This sequence joins TRBV5-5 and TRBJ2-7, with 10 bases that match TRBD1. The CDR3 is made up of 16 amino acids. Looked up from germline, CDR1 is SGHKS and CDR2 is YYEKEE (reference sequence). CDR3 region: CASRKLPGTGAYEQYF. CDR3 DNA: TGTGCCAGCAGAAAATTGCCGGGGACAGGGGCCTATGAGCAGTACTTC.

The chain links TRBV9 to TRBJ2-3; D may be TRBD2 (5 bases). Germline values: CDR1 SGDLS, CDR2 YYNGEE. Trimming cost V 4 bases and J 2 bases, with 14 bases left between them. This CDR3 has 15 amino acids. The CDR3 DNA is TGTGCCAGCAGCTCCAGCCAGCGGATCACAGATACGCAGTATTTT. Translation gives CASSSSQRITDTQYF. Drawing the rest from reference TRBV9 and TRBJ2-3, the complete variable domain is DSGVTQTPKHLITATGQRVTLRCSPRSGDLSVYWYQQSLDQGLQFLIQYYNGEERAKGNILERFSAQQFPDLHSELNLSSLELGDSALYFCASSSSQRITDTQYFGPGTRLTVL.

A single count supports this clonotype. This chain's CDR3 is CASHKEGSPPDEQYF. CDR3 nucleotides: TGTGCCAGCCACAAAGAGGGGAGTCCTCCAGACGAGCAGTACTTC. The V call is TRBV28, the J call TRBJ2-7; D is possibly TRBD1 or TRBD2 (5 bases each). V was clipped by 8 bases and J by 5 bases, with 22 bases between them. The CDR3 runs 15 residues. The V gene's germline CDR1 is MDHEN and CDR2 SYDVKM.

This clonotype was recorded at least ten times. This sequence joins TRBV12-3 or TRBV12-4 and TRBJ1-6, with D unclear. Trimming pared 3 bases from V and 10 bases from J, leaving 7 bases between. This CDR3 spans 12 amino acids. The CDR3: CASSFQGSPLHF. The DNA of the CDR3 is TGTGCCAGCAGTTTTCAAGGATCACCCCTCCACTTT.

V usage is TRBV7-2 and J usage is TRBJ1-5; 7 bases agree with TRBD1. Losses at the gene ends were 4 bases for V and 4 bases for J; bases not matched to a gene: 13. The CDR3 runs to 17 residues. Germline CDR1 is SGHTA and CDR2 is FQGNSA. The CDR3, as DNA: TGTGCCAGCAGCTCCCCGGGGGGCAGGGGGAATAATCAGCCCCAGCATTTT. Encoded protein: CASSSPGGRGNNQPQHF.

In its sample, this clonotype was seen many times. The chain has TRBV7-9 and TRBJ2-1, with 8 positions matching TRBD1. The CDR3 runs 14 residues. Trimming took 5 bases from V and 6 from J; bases not matched to a gene: 6. In germline, CDR1 is SEHNR, CDR2 FQNEAQ (reference sequence). The CDR3 coding sequence is TGTGCCAGCAGCGCAGACAGGGGACTCAATGAGCAGTTCTTC. Protein: CASSADRGLNEQFF.

This clonotype was picked up a small number of times. CDR3 amino acids: CSAPKGTENTEAFF. The CDR3 bases are TGCAGTGCTCCTAAGGGGACAGAAAACACTGAAGCTTTCTTT. The rearrangement links TRBV20-1 to TRBJ1-1, with 7 bases matching TRBD1. V was clipped by 5 bases and J by 2 bases; unmatched bases: 8. The CDR3 loop spans 14 amino acids. Per germline, CDR1 DFQATT and CDR2 SNEGSKA (reference sequence).

The gene calls are TRBV11-2 and TRBJ2-5; possibly TRBD1 or TRBD2 for D (6 bases each). The CDR3 consists of 18 residues. Trimming stripped 0 bases from V and 4 bases from J, with 21 bases between. Germline lookup yields CDR1 SGHAT and CDR2 FQNNGV. The CDR3 DNA follows: TGTGCCAGCAGCTTAGATATGCCTAGTGGGGGGCGAGGAGAGACCCAGTACTTC. This gives the protein CASSLDMPSGGRGETQYF.

This clonotype was counted only a few times. This chain joins TRBV28 and TRBJ1-1; 7 nucleotides align to TRBD1. The V and J ends lost 8 bases and 0 bases, in that order; junction bases with no gene match: 12. The CDR3 has 16 amino acids. Germline values: CDR1 MDHEN, CDR2 SYDVKM. CDR3 nucleotides: TGTGCCAGCGGGACTCAGACAGGGCGGATGAACACTGAAGCTTTCTTT. This gives the protein CASGTQTGRMNTEAFF.

The chain recombines TRBV27 with TRBJ2-7; D call uncertain. The germline V gene has CDR1 MNHEY and CDR2 SMNVEV (reference sequence). V was shortened by 8 bases and J by 3 bases, with 20 bases between the two germline ends. CDR3 length: 15 amino acids. Written as DNA, the CDR3 is TGTGCCAGCTCCGAGAGTCGGCGGCGAGACTACGAGCAGTACTTC. It codes for CASSESRRRDYEQYF.

Worth noting for this clonotype: Germline and junction disagree at one end, which may indicate a read error. The V and J genes are TRBV6-6 and TRBJ2-7; TRBD2 agrees at 13 bases. The CDR3 consists of 15 residues. The germline V gene has CDR1 MNHNY and CDR2 SVGAGI (reference sequence). DNA of the CDR3: TGTGTCAGCAGTTTCGGGACTAGCGGGACCTACCGGCAGTACTTC. Translation: CVSSFGTSGTYRQYF.

CDR3 in amino acids: CAWTVQSGTEAFF. CDR3 nucleotides: TGTGCCTGGACAGTACAGTCGGGAACCGAAGCTTTCTTT. The gene calls are TRBV30 and TRBJ1-1; D is uncertain. This CDR3 has 13 residues. V was clipped by 4 bases and J by 8 bases, with 17 bases between them. Germline CDR1 GTSNPN, CDR2 SVGIG (reference sequence).

The genes are TRBV5-1 and TRBJ2-3, with D perhaps matching TRBD1 or TRBD2 (6 bases each). The V end lost 0 bases, the J end lost 0 bases, and 11 bases lay between the germline ends. CDR1 is SGHRS, CDR2 YFSETQ, per germline. CDR3 length equals 16 residues. The CDR3 nucleotides read TGCGCCAGCAGCTTGGCCGTCGGGGGCAGCACAGATACGCAGTATTTT. Translated, it gives CASSLAVGGSTDTQYF.

V is TRBV4-3 and J is TRBJ2-3; D call uncertain. Germline V gene lookup returns CDR1 LGHNA and CDR2 YSLEER. The CDR3 sequence is 14 residues long. Trimming shortened V by 2 bases and J by 3 bases, and 9 bases separated the two germline ends. Written as DNA, the CDR3 is TGCGCCAGCAGCCAAAATGTTGGGACAGATACGCAGTATTTT. Amino acids: CASSQNVGTDTQYF.

This clonotype was seen at least ten times. The CDR3 DNA follows: TGTGCCATCAGTCGGATCCAAGGGGGCGAGCAGTACTTC. Protein sequence: CAISRIQGGEQYF. The chain recombines TRBV10-3 with TRBJ2-7; D is possibly TRBD1 (6 bases). The CDR3 is 13 amino acids. The germline gives CDR1 ENHRY, CDR2 SYGVKD. V lost 5 bases and J 6 bases, leaving 14 bases between the germline ends.

The chain carries TRBV7-9 and TRBJ2-1, with 12 bases that match TRBD2. V shed 1 base, J shed 9 bases, and the junction held 4 bases outside the gene matches. The germline V gene encodes CDR1 SEHNR and CDR2 FQNEAQ (reference sequence). The CDR3 is made up of 15 amino acids. The CDR3 sequence is CASSLEGLAGSEQFF. The CDR3 DNA is TGTGCCAGCAGCTTAGAGGGACTAGCGGGTAGTGAGCAGTTCTTC. Full variable domain (remainder filled in from reference TRBV7-9 and TRBJ2-1): DTGVSQNPRHKITKRGQNVTFRCDPISEHNRLYWYRQTLGQGPEFLTYFQNEAQLEKSRLLSDRFSAERPKGSFSTLEIQRTEQGDSAMYLCASSLEGLAGSEQFFGPGTRLTVL.

The rearrangement links TRBV3-1 to TRBJ2-7; no reliable D call. Germline V gene data show CDR1 as LGHDT and CDR2 as YNNKEL (reference sequence). The CDR3 runs 13 residues. V was cut by 11 bases and J by 0 bases, with 14 bases left in between. In DNA form, the CDR3 reads TGTGCCTCCGCCCCACTTTCCTCCTACGAGCAGTACTTC. Translation: CASAPLSSYEQYF.

This clonotype was detected a few times. V and J are TRBV6-5 and TRBJ2-4, with 9 bases fitting TRBD1. V gave up 6 bases and J gave up 6 bases; unmatched junction bases: 6. The CDR3 is 14 amino acids. CDR1 and CDR2 (germline): MNHEY, SVGAGI. CDR3: CASSCGQGRNIQYF. CDR3 DNA: TGTGCCAGCAGCTGCGGACAGGGGAGAAACATTCAGTACTTC.

J is TRBJ1-2 and V is TRBV6-1, with 9 bases fitting TRBD1. The length of the CDR3 is 15 residues. The junction had 6 bases not matched to a gene; V was cut back by 3 bases and J by 4 bases. The V gene's germline CDR1 is MNHNS and CDR2 SASEGT. In DNA, the CDR3 is TGTGCCAGCAGTGAGTGGACAGGGGCCAGCTATGGCTACACCTTC. This gives the protein CASSEWTGASYGYTF.

This rearrangement joins TRBV6-5 to TRBJ2-1, with D uncertain. V was cut by 8 bases and J by 9 bases, with 11 bases left in between. CDR1 and CDR2 from the germline V gene are MNHEY and SVGAGI. The CDR3 has 11 residues. The DNA for the CDR3 is TGTGCCAGCGGGTTCGACTCTGAGCAGTTCTTC. Its translation: CASGFDSEQFF.

This clonotype was picked up a small number of times. The chain combines TRBV28 with TRBJ2-3, with D tentatively TRBD2 (5 bases). CDR1 MDHEN and CDR2 SYDVKM come from the germline V gene. The CDR3 sequence is 13 residues long. Trimming left V 1 base short and J 7 bases short, with 9 bases between. The CDR3 sequence is CASSLSGWYTQYF. DNA of the CDR3: TGTGCCAGCAGTTTATCGGGATGGTATACGCAGTATTTT.